These T cell receptor beta chains were read from a single sample in a study of blood T cell repertoires in COVID-19. Method: immunoSEQ multiplex PCR; TCRdb's copy keeps in-frame clones and lacks some. The top ten clones hold approximately 1% of a sample with 350,000 to 400,000 clones, over 75% of them seen once. The sequenced sample was PBMCs or T cells enriched from blood (not recorded which). The receptors here all came from a man aged 18-30 years who had recovered from COVID-19. Each CDR3 is given with its conserved first and last residue. The D gene is left open where the match is weak. The listing skips clone size in some rows; elsewhere it reads once, few, many or a size class.

clone size	V gene	J gene	D gene	CDR3 protein	CDR3 DNA
few	TRBV6-5	TRBJ1-5	NA	CASRKDSYSNQPQHF	TGTGCCAGCAGAAAGGACAGTTATAGCAATCAGCCCCAGCATTTT
NA	TRBV5-4	TRBJ1-4	NA	CASSNPGAADEKLFF	TGTGCCAGCAGCAACCCAGGGGCGGCCGATGAAAAACTGTTTTTT
NA	TRBV19	TRBJ2-5	NA	CASSGLRGRETQYF	TGTGCCAGTAGCGGCCTGCGAGGGCGGGAGACCCAGTACTTC
NA	TRBV9	TRBJ2-1	NA	CASSVGNRDNEQFF	TGTGCCAGCAGCGTAGGGAACAGGGACAATGAGCAGTTCTTC
NA	TRBV9	TRBJ1-3	TRBD1	CASSVDRGASGNTIYF	TGTGCCAGCAGCGTTGACAGGGGGGCCTCTGGAAACACCATATATTTT
NA	TRBV7-3	TRBJ1-2	NA	CASSLTGFGGYTF	TGTGCCAGCAGCCTGACAGGATTTGGTGGCTACACCTTC
NA	TRBV28	TRBJ2-7	TRBD2	CASRRTSGSLYEQYF	TGTGCCAGCAGGAGGACTAGCGGGAGTCTTTACGAGCAGTACTTC
NA	TRBV2	TRBJ2-7	NA	CASSGRSTGISYEQYF	TGTGCCAGCAGTGGACGCAGCACAGGAATTTCCTACGAGCAGTACTTC
NA	TRBV5-1	TRBJ1-1	NA	CASSWADSHNTEAFF	TGCGCCAGCAGCTGGGCGGACAGTCATAACACTGAAGCTTTCTTT
few	TRBV25-1	TRBJ2-7	NA	CASSFRGPYEQYF	TGTGCCAGCAGCTTCAGGGGTCCCTACGAGCAGTACTTC
NA	TRBV7-6	TRBJ2-6	TRBD1	CASGGQFSSGANVLTF	TGTGCCAGCGGGGGACAGTTTTCCTCTGGGGCCAACGTCCTGACTTTC
NA	TRBV2	TRBJ2-7	TRBD1	CASNGQGTGSEQYF	TGTGCCAGCAATGGACAGGGTACGGGGTCCGAGCAGTACTTC
NA	TRBV2	TRBJ2-5	TRBD2	CASSGNSGEVQYF	TGTGCCAGCAGTGGGAATAGCGGGGAGGTCCAGTACTTC
NA	TRBV5-1	TRBJ2-7	TRBD1	CASSLTGYEQYF	TGCGCCAGCAGCCTGACAGGGTACGAGCAGTACTTC
once	TRBV30	TRBJ2-1	TRBD2	CAWSVPRTSGPNEQFF	TGTGCCTGGAGTGTACCCAGGACTAGCGGTCCCAATGAGCAGTTCTTC
NA	TRBV28	TRBJ1-4	NA	CASSVTGGENEKLFF	TGTGCCAGCAGTGTGACGGGAGGGGAAAATGAAAAACTGTTTTTT
NA	TRBV11-1	TRBJ2-1	TRBD2	CASSPVLAGTYNEQFF	TGTGCCAGCAGCCCAGTACTAGCGGGAACCTACAATGAGCAGTTCTTC
NA	TRBV29-1	TRBJ1-3	NA	CSVDSAGGNTIYF	TGCAGCGTTGATTCGGCAGGAGGAAACACCATATATTTT
NA	TRBV19	TRBJ1-3	NA	CASSIPGNTIYF	TGTGCCAGTAGTATTCCGGGAAACACCATATATTTT
once	TRBV6-5	TRBJ1-5	NA	CASGAGKHRNQPQHF	TGTGCCAGCGGGGCGGGGAAGCACAGAAATCAGCCCCAGCATTTT
NA	TRBV29-1	TRBJ2-7	TRBD2	CSVELWREHEQYF	TGCAGCGTTGAATTATGGCGGGAGCACGAGCAGTACTTC
NA	TRBV18	TRBJ1-2	TRBD1	CASSPPNGQGYGYTF	TGTGCCAGCTCACCACCCAATGGACAGGGATATGGCTACACCTTC
NA	TRBV28	TRBJ2-1	NA	CASSWGTFNEQFF	TGTGCCAGCAGTTGGGGGACTTTCAATGAGCAGTTCTTC
NA	TRBV5-1	TRBJ1-1	NA	CASSSPGGVGGAFF	TGCGCCAGCAGCTCCCCGGGAGGTGTCGGTGGAGCTTTCTTT
NA	TRBV7-3	TRBJ1-1	NA	CASSSRGGPGSNTEAFF	TGTGCCAGCAGCTCCCGTGGAGGGCCAGGGTCAAACACTGAAGCTTTCTTT
NA	TRBV3-1/TRBV3-2	TRBJ2-3	TRBD1	CASSHGSGQRGDTQYF	TGTGCCAGCAGCCACGGGTCGGGACAGAGGGGAGATACGCAGTATTTT
NA	TRBV5-1	TRBJ1-1	TRBD1	CASSLTGGTEAFF	TGCGCCAGCAGCTTGACAGGGGGCACTGAAGCTTTCTTT
NA	TRBV7-6	TRBJ2-2	NA	CASSLGGGTGELFF	TGTGCCAGCAGCTTAGGAGGGGGCACCGGGGAGCTGTTTTTT
NA	TRBV9	TRBJ2-3	NA	CASSATSADTQYF	TGTGCCAGCAGCGCGACTAGTGCCGATACGCAGTATTTT
NA	TRBV6-5	TRBJ1-6	TRBD1	CASSRTGIESPLHF	TGTGCCAGCAGTAGGACAGGGATAGAGTCACCCCTCCACTTT
NA	TRBV7-2	TRBJ2-1	TRBD1	CASSSTGGVVVGQFF	TGTGCCAGCAGCTCCACAGGGGGCGTTGTAGTGGGGCAGTTCTTC
NA	TRBV6-1	TRBJ1-5	NA	CASSEGGRSQPQHF	TGTGCCAGCAGTGAAGGGGGCAGGAGTCAGCCCCAGCATTTT
NA	TRBV3-1/TRBV3-2	TRBJ2-7	NA	CASSQDRAGFSYEQYF	TGTGCCAGCAGCCAAGATAGAGCGGGCTTCTCCTACGAGCAGTACTTC
NA	TRBV12-5	TRBJ1-1	NA	CASGPRLSTEAFF	TGTGCTAGTGGACCGCGGTTAAGCACTGAAGCTTTCTTT
NA	TRBV25-1	TRBJ2-1	NA	CASQAGQTYNEQFF	TGTGCCAGCCAAGCAGGGCAGACCTACAATGAGCAGTTCTTC
NA	TRBV5-4	TRBJ2-6	NA	CASSLGGIYTGANVLTF	TGTGCCAGCAGCCTAGGAGGGATTTACACTGGGGCCAACGTCCTGACTTTC
NA	TRBV7-2	TRBJ2-7	NA	CASSSRSTYEQYF	TGTGCCAGCAGCTCCCGGTCTACCTACGAGCAGTACTTC
once	TRBV5-6	TRBJ2-1	NA	CASSSPGLDEQFF	TGTGCCAGCAGCTCTCCGGGGTTGGATGAGCAGTTCTTC
NA	TRBV27	TRBJ2-1	TRBD2	CASRGLAGVGEQFF	TGTGCCAGCAGGGGACTAGCGGGAGTAGGGGAGCAGTTCTTC
NA	TRBV10-3	TRBJ1-1	NA	CAISESPWGVNTEAFF	TGTGCCATCAGTGAAAGTCCGTGGGGAGTGAACACTGAAGCTTTCTTT
NA	TRBV5-1	TRBJ2-3	TRBD2	CASSSGTSGSADTQYF	TGCGCCAGCAGCTCGGGGACTAGCGGGAGTGCAGATACGCAGTATTTT